This TCR beta chain was obtained from a study of T-cell memory formation after mild COVID-19. This clonotype has at least ten counts. TCRdb passed the 5' RACE reads through MiXCR, listing each CDR3 protein once. The sample consists of hundreds of thousands of distinct CDR3 sequences, around 27% of them appearing once. V dropped 4 bases and J dropped 3; count of bases not matched to a gene: 3. The germline V gene has CDR1 KGHSY and CDR2 FQNENV. This CDR3 region has 14 residues. This receptor was identified in an adult woman who had mild COVID-19 (a few samples of this study predate the infection). Cell type and time point are not known. V and J are TRBV16 and TRBJ2-7; the match to TRBD2 covers 10 bases. The sample was PBMCs or a T cell subset sorted from them (not recorded which). The CDR3, as DNA: TGTGCCAGCAGCCCCAGACTAGCGGGCTACGAGCAGTACTTC. Translated, it gives CASSPRLAGYEQYF.